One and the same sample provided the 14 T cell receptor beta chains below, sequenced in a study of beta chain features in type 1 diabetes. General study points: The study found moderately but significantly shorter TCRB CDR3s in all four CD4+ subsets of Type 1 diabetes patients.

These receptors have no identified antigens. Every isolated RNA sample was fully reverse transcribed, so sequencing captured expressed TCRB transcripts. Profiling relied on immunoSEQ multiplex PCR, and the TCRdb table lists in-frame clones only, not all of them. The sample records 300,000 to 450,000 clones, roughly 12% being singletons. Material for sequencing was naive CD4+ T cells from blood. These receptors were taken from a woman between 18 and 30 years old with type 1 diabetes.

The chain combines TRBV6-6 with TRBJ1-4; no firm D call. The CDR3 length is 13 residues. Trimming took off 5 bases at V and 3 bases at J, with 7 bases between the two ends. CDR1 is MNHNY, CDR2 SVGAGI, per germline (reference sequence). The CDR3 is CASSRRANEKLFF. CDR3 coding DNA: TGTGCCAGCAGTCGCCGCGCTAATGAAAAACTGTTTTTT.

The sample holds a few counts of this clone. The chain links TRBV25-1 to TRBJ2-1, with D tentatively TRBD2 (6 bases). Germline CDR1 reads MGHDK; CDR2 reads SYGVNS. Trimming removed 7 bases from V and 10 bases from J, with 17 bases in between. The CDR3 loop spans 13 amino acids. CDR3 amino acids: CASTTFGGGEQFF. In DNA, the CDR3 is TGTGCCAGCACCACCTTCGGGGGAGGAGAGCAGTTCTTC.

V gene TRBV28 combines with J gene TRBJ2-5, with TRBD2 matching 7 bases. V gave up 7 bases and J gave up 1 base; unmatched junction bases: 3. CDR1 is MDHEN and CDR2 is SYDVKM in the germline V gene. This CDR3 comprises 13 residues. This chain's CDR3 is CASIRGSQETQYF. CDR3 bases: TGTGCCAGCATCCGCGGGAGCCAAGAGACCCAGTACTTC.

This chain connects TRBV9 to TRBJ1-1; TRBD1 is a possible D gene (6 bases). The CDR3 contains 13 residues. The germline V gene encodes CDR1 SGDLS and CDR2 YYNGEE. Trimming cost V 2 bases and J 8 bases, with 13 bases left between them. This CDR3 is CASSVGGGIEAFF. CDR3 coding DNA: TGTGCCAGCAGCGTCGGCGGGGGCATAGAAGCTTTCTTT.

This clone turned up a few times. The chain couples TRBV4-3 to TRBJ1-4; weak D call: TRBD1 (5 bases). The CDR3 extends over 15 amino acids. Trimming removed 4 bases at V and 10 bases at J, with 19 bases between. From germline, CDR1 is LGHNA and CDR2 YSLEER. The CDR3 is CASSPSMGGFAKLFF. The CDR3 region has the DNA TGCGCCAGCAGCCCTTCGATGGGGGGGTTCGCAAAACTGTTTTTT.

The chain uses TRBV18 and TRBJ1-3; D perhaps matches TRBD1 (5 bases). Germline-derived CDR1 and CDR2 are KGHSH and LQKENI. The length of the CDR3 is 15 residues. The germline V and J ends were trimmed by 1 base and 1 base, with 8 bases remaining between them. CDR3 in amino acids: CASSPLGTSGNTIYF. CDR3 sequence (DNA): TGTGCCAGCTCACCACTTGGGACTTCTGGAAACACCATATATTTT.

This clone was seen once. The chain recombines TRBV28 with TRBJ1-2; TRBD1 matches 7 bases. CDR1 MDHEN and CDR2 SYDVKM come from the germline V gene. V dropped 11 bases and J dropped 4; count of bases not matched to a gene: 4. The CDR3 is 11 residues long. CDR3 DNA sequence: TGTGCCGGGCGGGACAGCTATGGCTACACCTTC. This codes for CAGRDSYGYTF.

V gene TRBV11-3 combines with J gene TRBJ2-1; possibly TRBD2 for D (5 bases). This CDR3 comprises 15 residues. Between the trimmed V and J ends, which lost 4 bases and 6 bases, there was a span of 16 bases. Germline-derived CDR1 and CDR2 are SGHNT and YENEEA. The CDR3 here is CASSSPRGSGNEQFF. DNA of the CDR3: TGTGCCAGCAGCTCCCCAAGAGGGAGTGGCAATGAGCAGTTCTTC.

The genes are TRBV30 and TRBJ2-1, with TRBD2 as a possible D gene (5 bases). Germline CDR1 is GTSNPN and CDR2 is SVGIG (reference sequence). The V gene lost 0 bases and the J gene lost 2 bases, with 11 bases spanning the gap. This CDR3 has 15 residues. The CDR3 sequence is CAWSVIFGAYNEQFF. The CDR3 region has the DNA TGTGCCTGGAGTGTAATTTTCGGGGCCTACAATGAGCAGTTCTTC.

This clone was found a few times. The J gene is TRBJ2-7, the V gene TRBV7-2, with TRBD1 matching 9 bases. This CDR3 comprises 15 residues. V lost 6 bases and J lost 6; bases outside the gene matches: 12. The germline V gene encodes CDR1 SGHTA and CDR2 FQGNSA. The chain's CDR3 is CASSWFPGQGGEQYF. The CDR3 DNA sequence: TGTGCCAGCAGTTGGTTCCCGGGACAGGGTGGCGAGCAGTACTTC.

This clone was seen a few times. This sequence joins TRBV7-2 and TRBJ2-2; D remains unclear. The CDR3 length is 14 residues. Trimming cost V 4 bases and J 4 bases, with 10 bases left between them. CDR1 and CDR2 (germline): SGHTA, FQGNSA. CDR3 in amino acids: CASSSHRGTGELFF. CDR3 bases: TGTGCCAGCAGCTCGCACCGAGGCACCGGGGAGCTGTTTTTT.

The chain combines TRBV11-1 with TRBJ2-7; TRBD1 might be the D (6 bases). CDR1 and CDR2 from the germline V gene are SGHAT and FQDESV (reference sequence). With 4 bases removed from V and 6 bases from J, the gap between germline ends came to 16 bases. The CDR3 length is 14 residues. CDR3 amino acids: CASSSETGPIEQYF. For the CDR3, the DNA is TGTGCCAGCAGCTCTGAGACAGGACCCATCGAGCAGTACTTC.

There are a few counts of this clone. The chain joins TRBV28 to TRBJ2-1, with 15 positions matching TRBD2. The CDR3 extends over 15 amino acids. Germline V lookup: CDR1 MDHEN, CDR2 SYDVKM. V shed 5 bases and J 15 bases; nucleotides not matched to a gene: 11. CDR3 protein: CASSNGLAGGTVSFF. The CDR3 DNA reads TGTGCCAGCAGTAATGGACTAGCGGGAGGGACCGTTTCGTTCTTC.

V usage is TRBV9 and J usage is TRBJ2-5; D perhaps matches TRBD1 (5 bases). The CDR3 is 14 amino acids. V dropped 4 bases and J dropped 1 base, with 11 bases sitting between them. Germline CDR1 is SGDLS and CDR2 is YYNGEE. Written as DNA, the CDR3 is TGTGCCAGCAGCTCAGGGAATCTCCAAGAGACCCAGTACTTC. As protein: CASSSGNLQETQYF.